This TCR beta chain was found in a study of identical twins (dated by TCRdb to the mid-2010s). At the level of the whole study: To test whether fetal clonotypes persist, the study used deep sequencing on TCR alpha and beta repertoires from monozygotic twins, unrelated adults of various ages, and cord blood. Replicate twin experiments were performed at different times using different library preparation protocols to rule out contamination.

Unmatched junction bases come to 8, with V trimmed by 0 bases and J by 4 bases. The CDR1 and CDR2 encoded by the germline V gene are SGHRS and YFSETQ. The CDR3 measures 16 amino acids from cysteine to phenylalanine. Left in the record is the CDR3 DNA by itself, 48 bases read in frame from the first base. The library came from 5' RACE. TCRdb lists the instrument as Illumina HiSeq 2000. Template switching introduced a universal primer binding site; the final cDNA contained a unique molecular identifier, enabling accurate counting of TCR cDNA molecules. Specific primers in the conserved constant-segment region were used to synthesize first-strand cDNA for TCR alpha and beta chains. To control for contamination, every cDNA library carried two barcodes: a SMART-Mk sample barcode plus Illumina barcodes. TruSeq adapter sequences, together with Illumina sample barcodes, were added in two successive PCR steps. The Illumina HiSeq platform was used with custom primers to sequence TCR alpha and beta cDNA libraries. On the authors' methods: MiGEC processed the raw reads to extract unique molecular identifiers, while MiXCR was used to determine the CDR3 positions. Recombination models were inferred per individual with the repgenHMM and IGoR tools using an EM algorithm. Shared clonotypes were analyzed with the tcR package in R, and sharing was normalized by the product of cloneset sizes. To study raw recombination free of thymic and clonal selection effects, out-of-frame nonproductive sequences were analyzed. In TCRdb, the public reads were trimmed at Q25 with fastp and aligned with MiXCR, with productive beta chains retained. One record per CDR3 amino acid sequence lists the most common genes and DNA. These V and J calls derive from TCRdb rather than the authors' analysis. For this sample the table gives 1.5 million to 2 million distinct CDR3 sequences, of which less than 40% were detected only once. Less than 0.35% of the sample is taken by the ten largest.

Beyond this particular receptor, the publication reports: Out-of-frame TCR alpha sequences shared between twins showed an excess of low generation-probability sequences compared with coincidental sharing between unrelated individuals. Zero-insertion analyses could be partly confounded by invariant T cells such as MAIT and iNKT, though diverse VJ usage argued against such confounding for most clonotypes. The excess sharing between twins in beta out-of-frame sequences was weaker because fewer shared sequences reduced the signal-to-noise ratio. Conclusions relied on cross-sectional statistical analysis, since the same donors could not be followed over many years. In monozygotic twins, recombination models systematically underestimated out-of-frame TCR alpha sharing, but the models matched the sharing seen between unrelated individuals. Fewer insertions were carried by abundant cord blood beta clonotypes, a similar but weaker trend appeared in young adult naive repertoires, and no such trend appeared in memory repertoires.

On this clonotype: Its antigen target is currently unknown. Base quality data are lacking; no much larger clone is found one base away.

Only healthy Caucasian donors were included. Sequencing was performed on cord blood. This clonotype was sampled from a newborn girl in good health. The rearrangement combines TRBV5-1 with TRBJ1-2, with TRBD1 identical over 8 junction bases. The CDR3 region: CASSLDGYRGGYGYTF. The nucleotides are TGCGCCAGCAGCTTGGACGGATACAGGGGGGGCTATGGCTACACCTTC.